This TCR beta chain was sequenced in a study of T cells in Graves' hyperthyroidism and ophthalmopathy. The sample holds a few counts of this clonotype. The source material, RNA transcripts, was used to amplify TCR beta CDR3 regions. The HTBI primer set drove a first-round RT-PCR of the TCR CDR3. TCRdb fed the multiplex PCR reads into MiXCR, producing one record per CDR3 protein. The data show 300,000 to 450,000 distinct CDR3 sequences, with 11% to 15% seen just once and 11% held by the top ten. V dropped 0 bases and J dropped 2 bases, with 11 bases sitting between them. CDR3 length equals 14 residues. Germline assignment: CDR1 GTSNPN and CDR2 SVGIG (reference sequence).

Sequenced input: blood. The clonotype was recovered from a woman aged 55-70 years with Graves' hyperthyroidism. The V and J genes are TRBV30 and TRBJ2-7; D perhaps matches TRBD2 (6 bases). This CDR3 is CAWSVTGGAYEQYF. The CDR3 coding sequence is TGTGCCTGGAGTGTAACAGGCGGGGCCTACGAGCAGTACTTC.